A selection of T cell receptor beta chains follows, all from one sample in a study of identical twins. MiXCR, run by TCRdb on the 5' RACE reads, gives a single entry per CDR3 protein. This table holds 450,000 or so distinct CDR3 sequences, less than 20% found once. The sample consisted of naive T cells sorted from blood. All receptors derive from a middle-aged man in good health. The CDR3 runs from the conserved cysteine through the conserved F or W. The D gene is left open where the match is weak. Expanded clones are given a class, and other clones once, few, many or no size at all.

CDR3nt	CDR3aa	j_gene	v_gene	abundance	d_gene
TGTGCCATCAGAACAGAATCCTACGAGCAGTACTTC	CAIRTESYEQYF	TRBJ2-7	TRBV10-3	few	-
TGCAGTGCTAGAGGCGTGAACACTGAAGCTTTCTTT	CSARGVNTEAFF	TRBJ1-1	TRBV20-1	-	-
TGTGCCAGCAGCTTTAGCGGGGGAGCCCAAGAGACCCAGTACTTC	CASSFSGGAQETQYF	TRBJ2-5	TRBV7-2	-	TRBD2
TGTGCCAGCAGCGCCCTCCTAGCGGGAGTCCACAATGAGCAGTTCTTC	CASSALLAGVHNEQFF	TRBJ2-1	TRBV7-2	-	TRBD2
TGCAGTGCTCAATCATTTGGCGCAGAAGCTTTCTTT	CSAQSFGAEAFF	TRBJ1-1	TRBV20-1	many	-
TGTGCCAGCAGGCCGGACACTTCCCCTCTTTGGGAGCAGTACTTC	CASRPDTSPLWEQYF	TRBJ2-7	TRBV5-5	many	-
TGTGCCAGCAGCTTACGACTTGGGTCCTACGAGCAGTACTTC	CASSLRLGSYEQYF	TRBJ2-7	TRBV7-6	many	-
TGCAGTGCTAGACAACCTTTAAAGGGACTAGCGGTCACAGATACGCAGTATTTT	CSARQPLKGLAVTDTQYF	TRBJ2-3	TRBV20-1	few	TRBD2
TGTGCCAGCATACAAGATATGACAGCCTCCTACAATGAGCAGTTCTTC	CASIQDMTASYNEQFF	TRBJ2-1	TRBV2	-	-
TGCAGTGCTAGGGGGGTGGACAGAATTCAAGAGACCCAGTACTTC	CSARGVDRIQETQYF	TRBJ2-5	TRBV20-1	many	-
TGCGCCAGCAGCTTTCAGAAGACCAACTCTGGGGCCAACGTCCTGACTTTC	CASSFQKTNSGANVLTF	TRBJ2-6	TRBV5-1	-	-
TGTGCCACCAGTGATTTTGGGACAGGGGGCACCCTCTCCACAGATACGCAGTATTTT	CATSDFGTGGTLSTDTQYF	TRBJ2-3	TRBV24-1	once	TRBD1
TGCGCCAGCAGCCTAACAGAGCGGGGCACCTACGAGCAGTACTTC	CASSLTERGTYEQYF	TRBJ2-7	TRBV5-1	many	TRBD2
TGCGCCAGCAGCTTATCAAGCGGGGTATACAATGAGCAGTTCTTC	CASSLSSGVYNEQFF	TRBJ2-1	TRBV5-1	-	TRBD2
TGCGCCAGCCTCCCTAGCGGGGGCTCCTACGAGCAGTACTTC	CASLPSGGSYEQYF	TRBJ2-7	TRBV10-2	many	TRBD2
TGCGCCAGCAGCTTGAGTATCTATGGGACAGGCGGTGGCTACACCTTC	CASSLSIYGTGGGYTF	TRBJ1-2	TRBV5-1	many	TRBD1
TGTGCCAGCAGTGAATCTGCGGGGAAACTGTTTTTT	CASSESAGKLFF	TRBJ1-4	TRBV25-1	few	-
TGCAGTGCTCAGACAGAGGGGGGGAGGCAGCCCCAGCATTTT	CSAQTEGGRQPQHF	TRBJ1-5	TRBV20-1	-	-
TGCAGTGCGGAAGGACTAGCGGGTTCCTACAATGAGCAGTTCTTC	CSAEGLAGSYNEQFF	TRBJ2-1	TRBV20-1	-	TRBD2
TGTGCCAGCAGTGTAACGGGACACTCACCCCTCCACTTT	CASSVTGHSPLHF	TRBJ1-6	TRBV12-3/TRBV12-4	many	-
TGTGCCAGCAGTTACTCTCCTGCGGGGGGCCGAGATACGCAGTATTTT	CASSYSPAGGRDTQYF	TRBJ2-3	TRBV6-2/TRBV6-3	-	TRBD2
TGTGCCAGCAGTTACTCGAGGACAGGGAATAGCAATCAGCCCCAGCATTTT	CASSYSRTGNSNQPQHF	TRBJ1-5	TRBV6-2/TRBV6-3	-	TRBD1
TGTGCCAGCAGCCCCATGGACGGGAACACTGAAGCTTTCTTT	CASSPMDGNTEAFF	TRBJ1-1	TRBV7-9	few	-
TGTGCCAGCAGTTACTCACAAACCTTCGGGGGACAAGAGACCCAGTACTTC	CASSYSQTFGGQETQYF	TRBJ2-5	TRBV6-2/TRBV6-3	many	-
TGCGCCAGCGGGACAGGGAGTACAGATACGCAGTATTTT	CASGTGSTDTQYF	TRBJ2-3	TRBV5-1	few	TRBD1
TGTGCCAGCAGCCTGGACGGGGGGACCTTTATGAGCCAGTACTTC	CASSLDGGTFMSQYF	TRBJ2-5	TRBV7-2	few	TRBD2
TGTGCCAGCAGCCAACCTATTCGAGGTACAGAAACAGATACGCAGTATTTT	CASSQPIRGTETDTQYF	TRBJ2-3	TRBV4-2	few	-
TGTGCCAGCAGAGCACAGGGCGGCGATTACTCCTACGAGCAGTACTTC	CASRAQGGDYSYEQYF	TRBJ2-7	TRBV28	few	-
TGTGCTAGCAGCCGAACCACAGGGACCCAAGAGACCCAGTACTTC	CASSRTTGTQETQYF	TRBJ2-5	TRBV7-7	once	-
TGTGCCACCAGCGGCCGACTAGCGGGAGTGGAGACCCAGTACTTC	CATSGRLAGVETQYF	TRBJ2-5	TRBV15	few	TRBD2
TGTGCCAGCAGTTATTTCGCCGGGGTAGCGGCTTCGAACACCGGGGAGCTGTTTTTT	CASSYFAGVAASNTGELFF	TRBJ2-2	TRBV6-5	-	-
TGTGCCAGCAGCTTAAGAGCGGGAGGGGGCACAGATACGCAGTATTTT	CASSLRAGGGTDTQYF	TRBJ2-3	TRBV7-3	few	TRBD2
TGCGCCAGCAGCAGCTCCTCAGGGTATGGCTACACCTTC	CASSSSSGYGYTF	TRBJ1-2	TRBV5-1	-	-
TGTGCCAGCAGCGTAGGGCTAGCGGCTTACAATGAGCAGTTCTTC	CASSVGLAAYNEQFF	TRBJ2-1	TRBV9	many	TRBD2
TGCAGTGCTAGGGGTCGGGGACAGGGTGATGGCTACACCTTC	CSARGRGQGDGYTF	TRBJ1-2	TRBV20-1	many	TRBD1
TGCGCCAGCAGCCAAGTTCTAGCGGGGGGGACATACGAGCAGTACTTC	CASSQVLAGGTYEQYF	TRBJ2-7	TRBV4-3	-	TRBD2
TGTGCCACCAGTGGCCTCCCGGGACAGGGGGCGGAGACCCAGTACTTC	CATSGLPGQGAETQYF	TRBJ2-5	TRBV24-1	few	TRBD1
TGCGCCAGCAGCCAGACCTCCGGGACTAGCGGGAGAGGGCGGTGGAATGAGCAGTTCTTC	CASSQTSGTSGRGRWNEQFF	TRBJ2-1	TRBV4-3	few	TRBD2
TGTGCCAGTAGGTCGACAGGGGGCAGCGAGACCCAGTACTTC	CASRSTGGSETQYF	TRBJ2-5	TRBV19	-	TRBD1
TGTGCCATCAGTGTTCCGGGACTAGCGGGTCCCCAGAGCTCCTACAATGAGCAGTTCTTC	CAISVPGLAGPQSSYNEQFF	TRBJ2-1	TRBV10-3	few	TRBD2
TGCAGTGCCCGGCGAGGGCGACTCGATGGCTACACCTTC	CSARRGRLDGYTF	TRBJ1-2	TRBV20-1	-	-
TGCGCCAGCAGCGTTACGGGGGAGAAGGAGACCCAGTACTTC	CASSVTGEKETQYF	TRBJ2-5	TRBV5-1	few	-
TGTGCCAGCAGACGTGGGGAGAGCTCCTACGAGCAGTACTTC	CASRRGESSYEQYF	TRBJ2-7	TRBV12-3/TRBV12-4	-	-
TGTGCCAGCAGTTACTCGACCCCACGGACAGGGAGCGTTGAAGAGCAGTACTTC	CASSYSTPRTGSVEEQYF	TRBJ2-7	TRBV6-5	few	TRBD1
TGTGCCAGCAGCTTAGGGACAGGTGACTACGCGCAGTACTTC	CASSLGTGDYAQYF	TRBJ2-7	TRBV7-6	-	TRBD1
TGCAGCGTTGTGGACAGGGGGCGAGAGACCCAGTACTTC	CSVVDRGRETQYF	TRBJ2-5	TRBV29-1	few	TRBD1
TGTGCCAGCAGAACGGGGGGGCTTAACACCGGGGAGCTGTTTTTT	CASRTGGLNTGELFF	TRBJ2-2	TRBV5-6	-	TRBD2
TGCAGTGCTGGAAACAGGGGGCACGGAGATACGCAGTATTTT	CSAGNRGHGDTQYF	TRBJ2-3	TRBV20-1	few	TRBD1
TGTGCCAGCAGTTATGGGTTAGCGGGGGTAATCAATGAGCAGTTCTTC	CASSYGLAGVINEQFF	TRBJ2-1	TRBV6-2/TRBV6-3	-	TRBD2
TGCGCCAGCAACTTTCGGCTCACGGGACAGGGACAGGACTCACCCCTCCACTTT	CASNFRLTGQGQDSPLHF	TRBJ1-6	TRBV4-3	-	TRBD1
TGCGCCAGCAGTGAGAGGGAGCGGGCTGAGCAGTTCTTC	CASSERERAEQFF	TRBJ2-1	TRBV10-2	-	-
TGTGCCAGCAGAGGACAGGGTTTTTCCGGGGAGCTGTTTTTT	CASRGQGFSGELFF	TRBJ2-2	TRBV12-3/TRBV12-4	-	TRBD1
TGTGCCAGCAGCTTCCCCTATAGTTTGACTAGCGGGGTCTACGAGCAGTACTTC	CASSFPYSLTSGVYEQYF	TRBJ2-7	TRBV11-2	-	TRBD2
TGTGCCAGCAGCTTAGTTGATTTTGGGGCGACCTACGAGCAGTACTTC	CASSLVDFGATYEQYF	TRBJ2-7	TRBV7-9	-	-